This T cell receptor beta chain was sequenced for a study of patients and donors after allogeneic stem cell transplantation. From the RT-PCR reads, TCRdb called clonotypes with MiXCR, one entry per CDR3 protein. The table lists tens of thousands of distinct CDR3 sequences, roughly 50% of them singletons. This clonotype was found once. This CDR3 region has 18 residues. With V trimmed by 3 bases and J by 3 bases, 14 bases remained unmatched. This sequence was found in a human donor who was either an allogeneic HSCT recipient or a stem cell or donor lymphocyte infusion donor (not recorded which). It is not recorded whose cells these are; they may come from a transplant donor. The V and J genes are TRBV12-3 or TRBV12-4 and TRBJ1-3; 7 positions agree with TRBD1. Material for sequencing was blood, either unsorted or a sorted T cell fraction (not recorded which). CDR3 coding DNA: TGTGCCAGCAGTTTCTCTCAATACAGGGGTTCAGTTGGAAACACCATATATTTT. Its protein product is CASSFSQYRGSVGNTIYF.